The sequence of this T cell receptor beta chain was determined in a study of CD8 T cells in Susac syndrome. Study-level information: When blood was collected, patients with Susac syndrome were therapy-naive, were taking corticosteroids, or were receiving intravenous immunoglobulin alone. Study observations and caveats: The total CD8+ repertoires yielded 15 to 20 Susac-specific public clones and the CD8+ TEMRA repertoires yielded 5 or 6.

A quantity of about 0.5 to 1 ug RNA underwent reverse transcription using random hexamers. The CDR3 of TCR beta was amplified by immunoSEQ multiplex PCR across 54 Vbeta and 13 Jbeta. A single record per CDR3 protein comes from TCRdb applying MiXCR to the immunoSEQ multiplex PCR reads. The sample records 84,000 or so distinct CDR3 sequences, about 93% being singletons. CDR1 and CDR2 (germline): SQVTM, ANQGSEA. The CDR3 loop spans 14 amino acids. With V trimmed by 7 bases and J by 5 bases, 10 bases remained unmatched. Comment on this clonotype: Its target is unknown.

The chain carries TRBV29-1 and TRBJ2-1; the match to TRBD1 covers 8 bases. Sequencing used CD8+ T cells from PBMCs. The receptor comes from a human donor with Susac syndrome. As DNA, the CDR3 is TGCAGCGGTTGGGGGGACAGGAATCACAATGAGCAGTTCTTC. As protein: CSGWGDRNHNEQFF.